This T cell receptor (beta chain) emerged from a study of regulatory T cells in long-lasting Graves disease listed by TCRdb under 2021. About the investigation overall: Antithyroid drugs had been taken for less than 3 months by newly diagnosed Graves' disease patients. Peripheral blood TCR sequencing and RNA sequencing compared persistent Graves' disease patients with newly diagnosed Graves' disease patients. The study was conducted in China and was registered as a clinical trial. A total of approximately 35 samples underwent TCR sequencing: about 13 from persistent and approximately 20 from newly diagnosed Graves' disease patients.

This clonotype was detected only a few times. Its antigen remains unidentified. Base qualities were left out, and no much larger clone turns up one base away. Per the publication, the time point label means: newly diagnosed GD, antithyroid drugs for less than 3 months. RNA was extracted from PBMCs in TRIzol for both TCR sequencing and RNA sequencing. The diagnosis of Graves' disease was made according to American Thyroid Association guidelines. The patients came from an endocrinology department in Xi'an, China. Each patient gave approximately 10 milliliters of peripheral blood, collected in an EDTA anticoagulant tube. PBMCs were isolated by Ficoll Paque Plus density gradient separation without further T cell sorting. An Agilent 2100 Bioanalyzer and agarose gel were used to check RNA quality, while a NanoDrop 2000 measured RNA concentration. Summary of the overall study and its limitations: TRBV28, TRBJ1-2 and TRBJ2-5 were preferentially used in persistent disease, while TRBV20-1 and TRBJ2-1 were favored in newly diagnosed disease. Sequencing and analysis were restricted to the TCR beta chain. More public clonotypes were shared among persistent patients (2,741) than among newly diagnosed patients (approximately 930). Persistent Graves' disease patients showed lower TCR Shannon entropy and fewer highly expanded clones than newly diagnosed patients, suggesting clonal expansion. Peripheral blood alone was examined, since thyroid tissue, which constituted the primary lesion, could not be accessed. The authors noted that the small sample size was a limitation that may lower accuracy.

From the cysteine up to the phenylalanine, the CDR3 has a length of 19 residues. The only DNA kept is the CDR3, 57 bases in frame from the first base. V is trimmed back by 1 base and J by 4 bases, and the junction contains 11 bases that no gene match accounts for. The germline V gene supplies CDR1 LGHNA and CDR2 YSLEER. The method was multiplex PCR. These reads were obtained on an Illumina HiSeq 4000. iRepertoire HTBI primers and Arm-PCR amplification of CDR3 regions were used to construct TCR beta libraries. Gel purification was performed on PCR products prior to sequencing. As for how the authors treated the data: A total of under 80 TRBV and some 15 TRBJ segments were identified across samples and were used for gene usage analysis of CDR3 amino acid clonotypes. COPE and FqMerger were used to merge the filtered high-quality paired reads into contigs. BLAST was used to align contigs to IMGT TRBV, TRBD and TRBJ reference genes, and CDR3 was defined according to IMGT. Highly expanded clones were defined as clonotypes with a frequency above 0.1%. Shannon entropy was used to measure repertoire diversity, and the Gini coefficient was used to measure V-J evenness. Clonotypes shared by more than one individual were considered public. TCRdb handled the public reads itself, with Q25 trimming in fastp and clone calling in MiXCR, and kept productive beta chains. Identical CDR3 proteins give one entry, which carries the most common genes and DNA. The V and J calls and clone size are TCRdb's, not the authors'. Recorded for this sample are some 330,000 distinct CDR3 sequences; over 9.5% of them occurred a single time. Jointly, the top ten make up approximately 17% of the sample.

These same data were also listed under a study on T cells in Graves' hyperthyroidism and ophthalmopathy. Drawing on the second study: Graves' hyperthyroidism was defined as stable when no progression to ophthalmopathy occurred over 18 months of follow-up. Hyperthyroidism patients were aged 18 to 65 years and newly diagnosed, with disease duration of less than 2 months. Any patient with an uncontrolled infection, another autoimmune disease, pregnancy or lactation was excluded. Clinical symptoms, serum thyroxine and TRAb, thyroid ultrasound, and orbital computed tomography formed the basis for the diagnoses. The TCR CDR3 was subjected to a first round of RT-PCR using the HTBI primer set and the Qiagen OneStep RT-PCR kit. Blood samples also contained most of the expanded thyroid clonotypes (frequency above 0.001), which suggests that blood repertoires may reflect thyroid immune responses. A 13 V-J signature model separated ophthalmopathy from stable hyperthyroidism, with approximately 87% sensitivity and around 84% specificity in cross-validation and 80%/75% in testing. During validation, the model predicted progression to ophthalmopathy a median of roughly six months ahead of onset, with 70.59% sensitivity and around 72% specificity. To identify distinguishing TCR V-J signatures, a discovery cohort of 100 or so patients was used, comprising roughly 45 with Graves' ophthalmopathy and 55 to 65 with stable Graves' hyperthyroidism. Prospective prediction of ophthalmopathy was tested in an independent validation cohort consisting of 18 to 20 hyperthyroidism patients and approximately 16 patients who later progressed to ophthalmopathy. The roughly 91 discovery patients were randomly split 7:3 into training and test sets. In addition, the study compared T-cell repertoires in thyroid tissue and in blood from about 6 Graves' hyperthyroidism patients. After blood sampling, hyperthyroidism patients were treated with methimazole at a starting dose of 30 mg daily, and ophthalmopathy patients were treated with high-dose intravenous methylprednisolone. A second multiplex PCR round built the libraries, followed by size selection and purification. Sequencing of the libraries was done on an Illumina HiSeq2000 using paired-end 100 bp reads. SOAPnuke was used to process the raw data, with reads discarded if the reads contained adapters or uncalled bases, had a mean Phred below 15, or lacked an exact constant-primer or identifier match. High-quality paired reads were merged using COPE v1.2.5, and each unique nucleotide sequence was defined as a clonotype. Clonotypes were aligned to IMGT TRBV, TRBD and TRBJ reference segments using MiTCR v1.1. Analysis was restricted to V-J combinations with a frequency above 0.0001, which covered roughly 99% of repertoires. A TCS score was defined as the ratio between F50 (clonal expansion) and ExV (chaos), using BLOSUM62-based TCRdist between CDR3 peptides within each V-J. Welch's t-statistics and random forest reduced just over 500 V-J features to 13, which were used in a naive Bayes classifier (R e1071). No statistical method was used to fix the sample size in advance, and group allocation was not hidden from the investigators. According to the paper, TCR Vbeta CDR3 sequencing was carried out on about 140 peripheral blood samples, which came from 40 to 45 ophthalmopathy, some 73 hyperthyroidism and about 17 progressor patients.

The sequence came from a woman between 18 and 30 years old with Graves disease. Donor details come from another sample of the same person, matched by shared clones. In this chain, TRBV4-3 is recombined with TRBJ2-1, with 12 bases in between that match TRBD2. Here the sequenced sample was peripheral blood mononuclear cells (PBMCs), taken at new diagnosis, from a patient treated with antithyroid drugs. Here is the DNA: TGCGCCAGCAGCCAAGGGGGGCCCTGGACTAGCGGGAAATACAATGAGCAGTTCTTC. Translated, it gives CASSQGGPWTSGKYNEQFF.